Listed here are 26 T cell receptor beta chains from one sample, sequenced in a study of CD8 T cells in Susac syndrome. RNA amounts of about 0.5 to 1 ug underwent reverse transcription with random hexamers. TCRdb processed the immunoSEQ multiplex PCR reads anew with MiXCR; each CDR3 protein has one entry. The sample has hundreds of thousands of distinct CDR3 sequences; about 94% are singletons. The specimen sequenced was CD4+ T cells from PBMCs. These receptors were taken from a human donor with Susac syndrome.

This chain connects TRBV28 to TRBJ2-6; D gene ambiguous. V gave up 6 bases and J gave up 2 bases, with 14 bases separating them. This CDR3 comprises 16 residues. Germline V gives CDR1 MDHEN, CDR2 SYDVKM. CDR3 in amino acids: CASRLPEKAGANVLTF. The CDR3 nucleotides are TGTGCCAGCAGACTACCAGAGAAGGCTGGGGCCAACGTCCTGACTTTC.

This clonotype was observed once. The rearrangement links TRBV5-1 to TRBJ2-3, with no clear D. V was cut by 1 base and J by 3 bases, with 9 bases left in between. This CDR3 has 14 residues. Per the germline V gene, CDR1 is SGHRS and CDR2 is YFSETQ. This chain's CDR3 is CASSLSAATDTQYF. CDR3 nucleotide sequence: TGCGCCAGCAGCTTGTCGGCCGCGACAGATACGCAGTATTTT. Looking up the rest from reference TRBV5-1 and TRBJ2-3 gives the full variable domain: KAGVTQTPRYLIKTRGQQVTLSCSPISGHRSVSWYQQTPGQGLQFLFEYFSETQRNKGNFPGRFSGRQFSNSRSEMNVSTLELGDSALYLCASSLSAATDTQYFGPGTRLTVL.

The V call is TRBV12-3 or TRBV12-4, the J call TRBJ1-5; maybe TRBD1 (5 bases). The CDR3 extends over 13 amino acids. V lost 8 bases, J lost 4 bases, and 12 bases lay in between. The CDR3 spells CASCTGPNQPQHF. CDR3 nucleotide sequence: TGTGCCAGCTGTACAGGTCCGAATCAGCCCCAGCATTTT.

The chain combines TRBV20-1 with TRBJ1-1; 9 nucleotides agree with TRBD1. Germline V gene lookup returns CDR1 DFQATT and CDR2 SNEGSKA (reference sequence). The CDR3 spans 13 residues. With 6 bases clipped from V and 0 bases from J, the junction kept 2 bases outside the gene matches. CDR3 amino acids: CSARQGVNTEAFF. The DNA of the CDR3 is TGCAGTGCCAGACAGGGGGTGAACACTGAAGCTTTCTTT.

The V call is TRBV18, the J call TRBJ1-2, with TRBD1 matching over 8 bases. The ends lost 5 bases at V and 5 bases at J; junction bases unmatched: 10. Germline CDR1 KGHSH, CDR2 LQKENI. This CDR3 region has 15 residues. In DNA form, the CDR3 reads TGTGCCAGCTCAAAAGGACAGGGCCCTTTATATGGCTACACCTTC. Encoded protein: CASSKGQGPLYGYTF.

CDR3 residues: CASSLAPLSGYTF. The CDR3 DNA is TGTGCCAGCAGTTTAGCTCCGTTGTCGGGCTACACCTTC. The V and J genes are TRBV12-3 or TRBV12-4 and TRBJ1-2, with D unclear. Trimming left V 0 bases short and J 8 bases short, with 10 bases between. The length of the CDR3 is 13 residues.

The chain joins TRBV5-1 to TRBJ2-5; TRBD1 matches at 9 bases. The CDR3 is made up of 15 amino acids. Germline lookup yields CDR1 SGHRS and CDR2 YFSETQ. V shed 4 bases, J shed 4 bases, and the junction held 8 bases outside the gene matches. CDR3 sequence: CASSPRTGAGETQYF. The CDR3 DNA is TGCGCCAGCAGCCCTAGGACAGGGGCCGGAGAGACCCAGTACTTC. The complete variable domain, with remaining parts taken from reference TRBV5-1 and TRBJ2-5, reads KAGVTQTPRYLIKTRGQQVTLSCSPISGHRSVSWYQQTPGQGLQFLFEYFSETQRNKGNFPGRFSGRQFSNSRSEMNVSTLELGDSALYLCASSPRTGAGETQYFGPGTRLLVL.

This sequence joins TRBV20-1 and TRBJ2-3; 12 positions match TRBD2. CDR3 length: 18 residues. CDR1 and CDR2 (germline): DFQATT, SNEGSKA (reference sequence). J gave up 6 bases and V 2 bases, and 15 bases lay outside the gene matches. The CDR3 loop is CSARISSGGASDRDTQYF. CDR3 in DNA: TGCAGTGCTAGAATTTCTAGCGGGGGGGCTTCCGATCGGGATACGCAGTATTTT.

J is TRBJ1-6 and V is TRBV30; unclear D gene. This CDR3 has 11 residues. Germline CDR1 GTSNPN, CDR2 SVGIG (reference sequence). V was shortened by 5 bases and J by 8 bases, with 7 bases between the two germline ends. The CDR3 spells CAWRADSPLHF. The CDR3 DNA follows: TGTGCCTGGCGGGCGGATTCACCCCTCCACTTT.

The CDR3 loop is CASSLTSGQETQYF. CDR3 sequence (DNA): TGTGCCAGCAGCTTGACTAGTGGCCAAGAGACCCAGTACTTC. The chain has TRBV7-2 and TRBJ2-5, with D perhaps matching TRBD2 (6 bases). Germline values: CDR1 SGHTA, CDR2 FQGNSA. CDR3 length: 14 amino acids. V lost 3 bases, J lost 1 base, and 9 bases lay in between.

The V and J genes are TRBV5-1 and TRBJ2-1; TRBD2 is a possible D gene (6 bases). CDR1 and CDR2 from the germline V gene are SGHRS and YFSETQ. Trimming removed 0 bases from V and 0 bases from J, with 13 bases in between. CDR3 size: 17 residues. Written as DNA, the CDR3 is TGCGCCAGCAGCTTGGAGGGACTCATCAGCTCCTACAATGAGCAGTTCTTC. Translation: CASSLEGLISSYNEQFF.

The chain carries TRBV29-1 and TRBJ1-1; D is undetermined. Between the trimmed V and J ends, which lost 0 bases and 4 bases, there was a span of 6 bases. Germline assignment: CDR1 SQVTM and CDR2 ANQGSEA. The CDR3 has 12 residues. The chain's CDR3 is CSVEEVGTEAFF. The DNA for the CDR3 is TGCAGCGTTGAAGAGGTGGGCACTGAAGCTTTCTTT.

The rearrangement joins TRBV5-1 to TRBJ2-7; D assignment may be TRBD1 or TRBD2 (5 bases each). Germline values: CDR1 SGHRS, CDR2 YFSETQ. The CDR3 is 14 amino acids. V shed 0 bases and J shed 4 bases, with 11 bases lying between them. Written as DNA, the CDR3 is TGCGCCAGCAGCTTGGCCGTGGGGGAGTACGAGCAGTACTTC. This gives the protein CASSLAVGEYEQYF.

V is TRBV13 and J is TRBJ1-6; D not resolved. Between the trimmed V and J ends, which lost 5 bases and 5 bases, there was a span of 10 bases. Per the germline V gene, CDR1 is PRHDT and CDR2 is FYEKMQ (reference sequence). CDR3 length: 14 residues. Here the CDR3 DNA reads TGTGCCAGCAGCACCCGAACAAATAATTCACCCCTCCACTTT. This encodes CASSTRTNNSPLHF.

The J gene is TRBJ2-3, the V gene TRBV3-1, with D uncertain. From germline, CDR1 is LGHDT and CDR2 YNNKEL (reference sequence). Trimming shortened V by 4 bases and J by 0 bases, and 11 bases separated the two germline ends. The CDR3 runs 15 residues. CDR3 DNA sequence: TGTGCCAGCAGCCTAACCCTCATTAGCACAGATACGCAGTATTTT. It yields the protein CASSLTLISTDTQYF.

The rearrangement uses TRBV7-2 and TRBJ2-7; D remains unclear. This CDR3 comprises 15 residues. V was pared by 5 bases and J by 3 bases, with 17 bases between. Per germline, CDR1 SGHTA and CDR2 FQGNSA. CDR3 region: CASSPDGRALYEQYF. The CDR3 nucleotides read TGTGCCAGCAGCCCCGACGGTAGAGCTCTCTACGAGCAGTACTTC.

V is TRBV29-1 and J is TRBJ1-1; the D gene is possibly TRBD1 (6 bases). The germline gives CDR1 SQVTM, CDR2 ANQGSEA. This CDR3 region has 13 residues. Trimming removed 3 bases at V and 4 bases at J, with 12 bases between. The CDR3 nucleotides are TGCAGCGTTGATTGGGGGGGCGTCACTGAAGCTTTCTTT. Encoded protein: CSVDWGGVTEAFF.

The chain joins TRBV11-2 to TRBJ2-7, with D unclear. V was cut by 5 bases and J by 0 bases, with 11 bases left in between. The CDR3 sequence is 14 residues long. Per the germline V gene, CDR1 is SGHAT and CDR2 is FQNNGV. DNA for the CDR3: TGTGCCAGCAGCCCAGGACGGATCTCCTACGAGCAGTACTTC. The encoded protein is CASSPGRISYEQYF. Full variable domain (remainder filled in from reference TRBV11-2 and TRBJ2-7): EAGVAQSPRYKIIEKRQSVAFWCNPISGHATLYWYQQILGQGPKLLIQFQNNGVVDDSQLPKDRFSAERLKGVDSTLKIQPAKLEDSAVYLCASSPGRISYEQYFGPGTRLTVT.

The rearrangement uses TRBV19 and TRBJ1-6, with D unclear. The germline V gene has CDR1 LNHDA and CDR2 SQIVND (reference sequence). The V end lost 5 bases, the J end lost 7 bases, and 9 bases lay between the germline ends. The CDR3 has 13 residues. The CDR3 is CASSRAENSPLHF. In nucleotides, the CDR3 is TGTGCCAGTAGTCGGGCAGAAAATTCACCCCTCCACTTT.

The chain employs TRBV12-3 or TRBV12-4 and TRBJ1-5; the D is unclear. CDR3 size: 13 residues. V dropped 7 bases and J dropped 3 bases, with 10 bases sitting between them. CDR3: CASTQNFNQPQHF. The CDR3 DNA reads as TGTGCCAGCACACAGAACTTCAATCAGCCCCAGCATTTT.

The chain joins TRBV18 to TRBJ2-7; no definite D call. Germline V gives CDR1 KGHSH, CDR2 LQKENI. Trimming shortened V by 2 bases and J by 2 bases, and 19 bases separated the two germline ends. The CDR3 loop spans 17 amino acids. The CDR3 sequence: CASSPSPGRLLPYEQYF. As DNA, the CDR3 is TGTGCCAGCTCACCATCACCCGGAAGGCTTCTCCCCTACGAGCAGTACTTC.

J is TRBJ1-6 and V is TRBV6-1; D is perhaps TRBD1 (6 bases). The CDR3 spans 17 residues. CDR1 is MNHNS, CDR2 SASEGT, per germline. V lost 7 bases, J lost 7 bases, and 23 bases lay in between. The CDR3 DNA reads as TGTGCCAGCATGGGGGGACCCTTGACAGGACCCAATTCACCCCTCCACTTT. Residues: CASMGGPLTGPNSPLHF.

Written as DNA, the CDR3 is TGCGCCAGCAGCTTGGAGGGGACAGGGTTACAGCCCCAGCATTTT. This sequence encodes CASSLEGTGLQPQHF. This sequence joins TRBV5-1 and TRBJ1-5; 9 bases match TRBD1. The trim removed 0 bases at V and 7 bases at J, leaving 5 bases unmatched. Germline V gene data show CDR1 as SGHRS and CDR2 as YFSETQ. This CDR3 spans 15 amino acids. Full variable domain (remainder filled in from reference TRBV5-1 and TRBJ1-5): KAGVTQTPRYLIKTRGQQVTLSCSPISGHRSVSWYQQTPGQGLQFLFEYFSETQRNKGNFPGRFSGRQFSNSRSEMNVSTLELGDSALYLCASSLEGTGLQPQHFGDGTRLSIL.

The CDR3 region is CASSQASPSGNTIYF. The CDR3 region has the DNA TGTGCCAGCAGCCAAGCGTCCCCCTCTGGAAACACCATATATTTT. The chain links TRBV3-1 to TRBJ1-3; D unclear. CDR3 length: 15 amino acids. V lost 1 base to trimming and J lost 0 bases, with 7 bases between them. Germline CDR1 and CDR2: LGHDT and YNNKEL (reference sequence).

This rearrangement joins TRBV4-2 to TRBJ2-2, with D possibly being TRBD1 (6 bases). The germline V and J ends were trimmed by 0 bases and 5 bases, with 10 bases remaining between them. Germline V gene lookup returns CDR1 LGHNA and CDR2 YNFKEQ. There are 15 residues in the CDR3. In DNA, the CDR3 is TGTGCCAGCAGCCAAGAACCGAGGGGGACCGGGGAGCTGTTTTTT. Residues: CASSQEPRGTGELFF.

The CDR3 is CASSLVTGTMNTEAFF. CDR3 in DNA: TGCGCCAGCAGCCTGGTGACCGGTACGATGAACACTGAAGCTTTCTTT. This chain connects TRBV5-1 to TRBJ1-1; D is unresolved. The CDR3 consists of 16 residues. Trimming pared 4 bases from V and 0 bases from J, leaving 16 bases between. Germline CDR1 reads SGHRS; CDR2 reads YFSETQ. The full variable domain, completed using reference TRBV5-1 and TRBJ1-1, is KAGVTQTPRYLIKTRGQQVTLSCSPISGHRSVSWYQQTPGQGLQFLFEYFSETQRNKGNFPGRFSGRQFSNSRSEMNVSTLELGDSALYLCASSLVTGTMNTEAFFGQGTRLTVV.